This T cell receptor (beta chain) was identified in a study of blood T cell repertoires in COVID-19. In the study overall: T cells, B-cell-depleted T cells, or PBMCs supplied cDNA or gDNA.

Clones were read by immunoSEQ multiplex PCR, and TCRdb kept only the in-frame ones, dropping some. The table records roughly 30,000 clones, around 90% of them present only once. Germline V CDR1 and CDR2: LGHNA, YNFKEQ. V lost 2 bases, J lost 2 bases, and 9 bases lay in between. This CDR3 is built from 14 residues. This chain joins TRBV4-2 and TRBJ1-1, with D tentatively TRBD1 (6 bases). The sequence was collected from a man aged 55-75 years with COVID-19, enrolled during active disease. The sample consisted of peripheral blood. CDR3 DNA: TGTGCCAGCAGCCAACAGGGGTCAAACACTGAAGCTTTCTTT. As protein: CASSQQGSNTEAFF.